These T cell receptor beta chains were read from a single sample in a study of technical replicates of blood from several donors. Clones were read by immunoSEQ multiplex PCR, and TCRdb kept only the in-frame ones, dropping some. The table lists under 95,000 clones, roughly 98% of them singletons. Source material: T cells isolated from PBMCs. All receptors come from a human donor in good health. CDR3s include the opening cysteine and the closing phenylalanine or tryptophan. Fields, in order: V gene, D gene, clone size, J gene, CDR3 DNA, CDR3 protein. A D gene is named only where the DNA matches it firmly. Size tells how often a clone was seen (once, few, many) or the class of an expanded clone, and some rows leave it out.

>TRBV6-4|TRBD1|-|TRBJ1-2
TGTGCCAGCAGTGAGGCGGGACAGCCCTATGGCTACACCTTC
CASSEAGQPYGYTF
>TRBV28|-|-|TRBJ1-4
TGTGCCAGCAGTACCTCGAACAGGCACGAAAGTGAAAAACTGTTTTTT
CASSTSNRHESEKLFF
>TRBV28|-|-|TRBJ1-6
TGTGCCAGCAGTTCCTTTTGGCAGGGGCCTCCACAAAGTTCACCCCTCCACTTT
CASSSFWQGPPQSSPLHF
>TRBV6-5|-|-|TRBJ1-4
TGTGCCAGCGGTACGAATAAGGGGGAAAAACTGTTTTTT
CASGTNKGEKLFF
>TRBV6-1|-|-|TRBJ1-6
TGTGCCAGCAGTGAAGCGGGACACAAGACTCAACCCCTCCACTTT
CASSEAGHKTQPLHF
>TRBV2|-|-|TRBJ1-2
TGTGCCAGCAGTGAAGTTGGGCAGAGTAATTACTATGGCTACACCTTC
CASSEVGQSNYYGYTF
>TRBV6-5|TRBD2|-|TRBJ2-1
TGTGCCAGCAGCTCGGGACTAGAAGCTGAGCAGTTCTTC
CASSSGLEAEQFF
>TRBV29-1|-|-|TRBJ1-2
TGCAGCGTCAACTCCAGGGGAGGGGGCTATGGCTACACCTTC
CSVNSRGGGYGYTF
>TRBV13|-|-|TRBJ2-7
TGTGCCAGCAGCTTAGAGAGGGCCTACGAGCAGTACTTC
CASSLERAYEQYF
>TRBV5-1|TRBD1|once|TRBJ2-5
TGCGCCAGCAGCTCCGGACAGGGAGGTCCCCAAGAGACCCAGTACTTC
CASSSGQGGPQETQYF
>TRBV28|-|-|TRBJ2-7
TGTGCCAGCAGTTCTACTAGGTACGAGCAGTACTTC
CASSSTRYEQYF
>TRBV2|-|-|TRBJ1-5
TGTGCCAGCAGTGACAGGTTCATTAGCAATCAGCCCCAGCATTTT
CASSDRFISNQPQHF
>TRBV7-2|TRBD1|-|TRBJ2-5
TGTGCCAGCAGGGGACAGCCCCTCCAAGAGACCCAGTACTTC
CASRGQPLQETQYF
>TRBV30|-|-|TRBJ1-2
TGTGCCTGGAGTACCTCAGGGTTTAGTGACTATGGCTACACCTTC
CAWSTSGFSDYGYTF
>TRBV7-3|-|-|TRBJ2-7
TGTGCCAGCAGCTTAAAAGGGGGCTACGAGCAGTACTTC
CASSLKGGYEQYF
>TRBV5-1|-|-|TRBJ2-3
TGCGCCAGCAGCTTGAAGCGGATAGGTGACTCTAGCACAGATACGCAGTATTTT
CASSLKRIGDSSTDTQYF
>TRBV19|TRBD1|-|TRBJ2-1
TGTGCCAGTAGTCCCCCTCCCAGGGGGCGAAGAGGGGATGAGCAGTTCTTC
CASSPPPRGRRGDEQFF
>TRBV12-5|TRBD1|-|TRBJ2-2
TGTGCTAGTGGTTTGGTACCACTAGGGGGCAGGGAAAGGACCGGGGAGCTGTTTTTT
CASGLVPLGGRERTGELFF
>TRBV6-5|TRBD2|-|TRBJ2-7
TGTGCCAGCAGTTACCCCGGACTAGCGGGTTACTACGAGCAGTACTTC
CASSYPGLAGYYEQYF
>TRBV9|-|-|TRBJ1-1
TGTGCCAGCAGCGTAGGGGCAGGATTCATAGAAGCTTTCTTT
CASSVGAGFIEAFF
>TRBV4-2|-|-|TRBJ2-1
TGTGCCAGCAGCCAAGAGGCGTTGTTAGCGGTAAACTCCTACAATGAGCAGTTCTTC
CASSQEALLAVNSYNEQFF
>TRBV7-9|-|-|TRBJ1-2
TGTGCCAGCAGCTCGCGATCGGACAGCGACTATGGCTACACCTTC
CASSSRSDSDYGYTF
>TRBV25-1|TRBD1|-|TRBJ1-2
TGTGCCAGCAGTGAAGCAGGGGGGCATTACTATGGCTACACCTTC
CASSEAGGHYYGYTF
>TRBV9|TRBD2|-|TRBJ2-1
TGTGCCAGCAGCCCCGGGGGGGGCCCCTACAATGAGCAGTTCTTC
CASSPGGGPYNEQFF
>TRBV5-4|TRBD2|-|TRBJ2-5
TGTGCCAGCAGCCGCGGACTAGCGGATTTGGGAGAGACCCAGTACTTC
CASSRGLADLGETQYF
>TRBV27|TRBD1|-|TRBJ1-2
TGTGCCAGCAGTCTTACACAGGGGAAAGTAGGAGGCTACACCTTC
CASSLTQGKVGGYTF
>TRBV7-8|TRBD1|-|TRBJ2-5
TGTGCCAGCAGCTTAGTCAGGGGGCTTTTCGAGACCCAGTACTTC
CASSLVRGLFETQYF
>TRBV2|-|-|TRBJ2-1
TGTGCCAGCAGCGGCGGGGGCTACTACAATGAGCAGTTCTTC
CASSGGGYYNEQFF
>TRBV27|-|-|TRBJ2-7
TGTGCCAGCAGTCGACCGGGACTTGGTTCCGAGCAGTACTTC
CASSRPGLGSEQYF
>TRBV6-6|TRBD1|-|TRBJ1-2
TGTGCCAGCAGTGACCCCGGGACAGGAGACTATGGCTACACCTTC
CASSDPGTGDYGYTF
>TRBV7-2|-|-|TRBJ2-1
TGTGCCAGCAGCCAAGACAGAAATGAGCAGTTCTTC
CASSQDRNEQFF
>TRBV14|TRBD1|-|TRBJ2-1
TGTGCCAGCAGCCAAGGGGGCGCCGGGACAGGGTGCTTCTTC
CASSQGGAGTGCFF
>TRBV10-3|TRBD2|-|TRBJ2-3
TGTGCCATCAGGGACCCGGGGGGGGGAGATACGCAGTATTTT
CAIRDPGGGDTQYF
>TRBV5-1|-|-|TRBJ2-2
TGCGCCAGCAGCGTGAACAGGGTTTGGACCGGGGAGCTGTTTTTT
CASSVNRVWTGELFF
>TRBV7-8|-|-|TRBJ1-2
TGTGCCAGCAGCTTAGGGACAGATTTCTATGGCTACACCTTC
CASSLGTDFYGYTF
>TRBV7-2|TRBD1|-|TRBJ1-2
TGTGCCAGCAGCTTCTGGGGGACAGATGTCAATGGCTACACCTTC
CASSFWGTDVNGYTF
>TRBV7-9|-|once|TRBJ1-2
TGTGCCAGCAGCTTAGAGGGGCTGCATGGCTACACCTTC
CASSLEGLHGYTF
>TRBV18|-|-|TRBJ1-1
TGTGCCAGCTCACCGGCACCGCTGAACACTGAAGCTTTCTTT
CASSPAPLNTEAFF
>TRBV7-9|TRBD1|-|TRBJ2-7
TGTGCCAGCAGCGGCAGGGACAGGGTAACCCCCTACGAGCAGTACTTC
CASSGRDRVTPYEQYF
>TRBV27|TRBD1|-|TRBJ1-1
TGTGCCAGCACCCGGGACAGGGGTTGGACTGAAGCTTTCTTT
CASTRDRGWTEAFF
>TRBV29-1|TRBD1|-|TRBJ2-3
TGCAGCGCGGACAGGACAGATACGCAGTATTTT
CSADRTDTQYF
>TRBV7-6|TRBD1|-|TRBJ1-2
TGTGCCAGCAGCCCGACAGGGAACTATGGCTACACCTTC
CASSPTGNYGYTF
>TRBV21-1|-|once|TRBJ2-3
TGTGCCAGCAGCAAATTGGTATACGGGACAGCCTTCACAGATACGCAGTATTTT
CASSKLVYGTAFTDTQYF
>TRBV6-6|TRBD2|-|TRBJ2-7
TGTGCCAGCAGTACCTCCGGGACTAGCGGATTCTACGAGCAGTACTTC
CASSTSGTSGFYEQYF
>TRBV5-1|-|-|TRBJ1-1
TGCGCCAGCAGCTTGGGGGCCCGGTCTTTGAACACTGAAGCTTTCTTT
CASSLGARSLNTEAFF
>TRBV5-1|TRBD2|-|TRBJ2-5
TGCGCCAGCAGCTCATCATTACTAGCGGGGGGGCCGGAGACCCAGTACTTC
CASSSSLLAGGPETQYF
>TRBV11-3|-|-|TRBJ2-7
TGTGCCAGCAGCTTACGGGGGACCGGGACCTACGAGCAGTACTTC
CASSLRGTGTYEQYF
>TRBV18|TRBD1|-|TRBJ1-5
TGTGCAAGCGGGACAGACCTAAATCAGCCCCAGCATTTT
CASGTDLNQPQHF
>TRBV28|TRBD1|-|TRBJ2-1
TGTGCCAGCAGTTTAGCCCCAGGGGGAAATGAGCAGTTCTTC
CASSLAPGGNEQFF
>TRBV28|-|-|TRBJ2-3
TGTGCCAGCAGTTTACGTAACACAGATACGCAGTATTTT
CASSLRNTDTQYF
>TRBV5-4|-|-|TRBJ1-3
TGTGCCAGCAGCTTGTCTCTCTCTGGAAACACCATATATTTT
CASSLSLSGNTIYF
>TRBV5-1|TRBD2|-|TRBJ2-7
TGCGCCACCGCGATCGGGGGGGGAAGTGGAGCCGAGCAGTACTTC
CATAIGGGSGAEQYF
>TRBV11-2|TRBD1|-|TRBJ2-4
TGTGCCAGCAGCTCCCAGGGGGCCGAAAACATTCAGTACTTC
CASSSQGAENIQYF
>TRBV7-9|-|-|TRBJ2-3
TGTGCTATCCCGGGAGGCACAGATACGCAGTATTTT
CAIPGGTDTQYF
>TRBV25-1|-|-|TRBJ2-4
TGTGCCAGCAGTGAGCTTGAGGGCCCCAAAAACATTCAGTACTTC
CASSELEGPKNIQYF
>TRBV19|TRBD1|-|TRBJ1-1
TGTGCCAGTAGTATCAGGGGGAGGAACACTGAAGCTTTCTTT
CASSIRGRNTEAFF
>TRBV20-1|-|-|TRBJ2-3
TGCAGGGAGGGGAACACAGATACGCAGTATTTT
CREGNTDTQYF
>TRBV5-1|-|-|TRBJ2-7
TGCGCCAGCAGCTTGGAATACCAGGGTGGAGCCTACGAGCAGTACTTC
CASSLEYQGGAYEQYF
>TRBV6-5|TRBD1|-|TRBJ1-5
TGTGCCAGCAGTTATTCGGCCAGGGGGCTGGATCAGCCCCAGCATTTT
CASSYSARGLDQPQHF
>TRBV7-3|-|once|TRBJ2-2
TGTGCCAGCAGCTTCGAGGGCAGGGGACCACCCGGGGAGCTGTTTTTT
CASSFEGRGPPGELFF